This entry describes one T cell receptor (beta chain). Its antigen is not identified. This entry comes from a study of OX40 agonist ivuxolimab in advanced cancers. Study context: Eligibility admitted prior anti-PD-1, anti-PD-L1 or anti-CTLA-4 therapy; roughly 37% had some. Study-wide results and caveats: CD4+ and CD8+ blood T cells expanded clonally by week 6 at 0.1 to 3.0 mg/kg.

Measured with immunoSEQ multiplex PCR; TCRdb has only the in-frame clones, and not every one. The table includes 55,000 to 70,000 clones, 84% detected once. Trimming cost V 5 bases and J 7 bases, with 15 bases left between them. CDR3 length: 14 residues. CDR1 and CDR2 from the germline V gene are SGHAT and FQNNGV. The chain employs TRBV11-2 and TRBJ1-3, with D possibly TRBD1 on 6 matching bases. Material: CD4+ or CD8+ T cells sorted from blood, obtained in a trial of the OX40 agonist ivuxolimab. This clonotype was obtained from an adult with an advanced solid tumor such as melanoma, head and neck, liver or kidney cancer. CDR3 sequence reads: CASSHGQYRNTIYF. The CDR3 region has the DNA TGTGCCAGCAGCCACGGACAGTACAGGAACACCATATATTTT.